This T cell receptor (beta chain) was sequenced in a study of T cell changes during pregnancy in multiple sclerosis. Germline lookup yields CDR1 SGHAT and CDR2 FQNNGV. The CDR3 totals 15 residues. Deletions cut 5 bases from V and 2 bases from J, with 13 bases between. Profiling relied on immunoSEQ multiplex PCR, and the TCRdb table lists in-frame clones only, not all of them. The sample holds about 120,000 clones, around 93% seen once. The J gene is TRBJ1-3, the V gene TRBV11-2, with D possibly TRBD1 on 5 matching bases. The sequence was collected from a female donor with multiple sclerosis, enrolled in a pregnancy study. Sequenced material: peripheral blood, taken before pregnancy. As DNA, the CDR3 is TGTGCCAGCAGCCAAGGGGCAGGAGCTGGAAACACCATATATTTT. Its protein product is CASSQGAGAGNTIYF.